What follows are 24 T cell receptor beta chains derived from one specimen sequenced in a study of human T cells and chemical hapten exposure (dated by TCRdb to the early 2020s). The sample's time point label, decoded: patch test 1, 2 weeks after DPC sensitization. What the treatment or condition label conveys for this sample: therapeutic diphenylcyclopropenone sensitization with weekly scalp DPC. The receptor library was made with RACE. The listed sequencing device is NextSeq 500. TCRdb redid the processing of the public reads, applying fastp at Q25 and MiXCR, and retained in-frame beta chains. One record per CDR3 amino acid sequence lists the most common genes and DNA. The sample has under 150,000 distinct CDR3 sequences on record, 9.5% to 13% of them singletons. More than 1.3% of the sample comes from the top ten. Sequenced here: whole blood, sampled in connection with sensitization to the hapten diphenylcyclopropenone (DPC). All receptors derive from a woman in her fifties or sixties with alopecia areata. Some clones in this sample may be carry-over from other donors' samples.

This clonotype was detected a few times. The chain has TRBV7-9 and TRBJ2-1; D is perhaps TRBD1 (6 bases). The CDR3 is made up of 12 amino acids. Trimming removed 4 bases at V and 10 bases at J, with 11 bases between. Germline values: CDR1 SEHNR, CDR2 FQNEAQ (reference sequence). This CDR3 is CASSSLDREQFF. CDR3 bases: TGTGCCAGCAGCTCCTTAGACAGGGAGCAGTTCTTC.

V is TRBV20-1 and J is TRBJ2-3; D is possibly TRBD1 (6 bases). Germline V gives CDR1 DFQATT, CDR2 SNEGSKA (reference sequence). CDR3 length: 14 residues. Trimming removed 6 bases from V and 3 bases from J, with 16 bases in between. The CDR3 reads CSASTGSGTDTQYF. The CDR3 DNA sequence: TGCAGTGCATCAACAGGGTCCGGAACAGATACGCAGTATTTT.

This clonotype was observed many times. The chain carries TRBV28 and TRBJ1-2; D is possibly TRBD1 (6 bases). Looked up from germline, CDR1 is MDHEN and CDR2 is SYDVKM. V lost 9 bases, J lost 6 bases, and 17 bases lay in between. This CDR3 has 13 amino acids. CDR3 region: CASVGGSLDGYTF. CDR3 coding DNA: TGTGCCAGTGTAGGGGGGAGCTTAGATGGCTACACCTTC.

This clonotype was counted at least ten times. The DNA of the CDR3 is TGTGCCAGCAGCGAAACCGGGACAGCTTCTCGGCAGTACTTC. Its translation is CASSETGTASRQYF. This rearrangement joins TRBV7-8 to TRBJ2-7, with 7 nucleotides matching TRBD1. Looked up from germline, CDR1 is SGHVS and CDR2 is FQNEAQ. The CDR3 consists of 14 residues. J gave up 9 bases and V 5 bases, and 13 bases lay outside the gene matches.

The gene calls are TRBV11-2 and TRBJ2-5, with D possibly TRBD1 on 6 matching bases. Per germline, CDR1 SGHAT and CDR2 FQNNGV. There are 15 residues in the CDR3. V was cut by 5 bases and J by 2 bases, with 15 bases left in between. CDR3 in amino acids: CASSRVGTQQETQYF. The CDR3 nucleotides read TGTGCCAGCAGCCGCGTCGGGACACAACAAGAGACCCAGTACTTC.

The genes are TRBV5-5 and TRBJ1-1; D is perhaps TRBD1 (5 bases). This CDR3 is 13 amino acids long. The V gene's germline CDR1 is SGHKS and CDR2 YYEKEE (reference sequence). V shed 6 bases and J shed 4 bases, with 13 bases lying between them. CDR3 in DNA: TGTGCCAGCAACAAACCAGGGCCCACTGAAGCTTTCTTT. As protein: CASNKPGPTEAFF.

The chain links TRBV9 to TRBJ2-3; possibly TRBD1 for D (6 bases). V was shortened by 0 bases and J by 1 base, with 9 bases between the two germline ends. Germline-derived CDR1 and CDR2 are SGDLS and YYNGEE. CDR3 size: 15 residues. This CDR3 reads CASSVGGRGTDTQYF. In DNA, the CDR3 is TGTGCCAGCAGCGTAGGGGGGCGGGGCACAGATACGCAGTATTTT. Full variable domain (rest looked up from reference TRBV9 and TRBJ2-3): DSGVTQTPKHLITATGQRVTLRCSPRSGDLSVYWYQQSLDQGLQFLIQYYNGEERAKGNILERFSAQQFPDLHSELNLSSLELGDSALYFCASSVGGRGTDTQYFGPGTRLTVL.

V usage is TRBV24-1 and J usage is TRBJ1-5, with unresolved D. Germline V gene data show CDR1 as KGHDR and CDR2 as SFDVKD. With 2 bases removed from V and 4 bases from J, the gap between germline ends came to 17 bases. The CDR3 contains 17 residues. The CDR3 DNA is TGTGCCACCAGTGATTCCTCGGGCGCAAGGATAAATCAGCCCCAGCATTTT. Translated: CATSDSSGARINQPQHF.

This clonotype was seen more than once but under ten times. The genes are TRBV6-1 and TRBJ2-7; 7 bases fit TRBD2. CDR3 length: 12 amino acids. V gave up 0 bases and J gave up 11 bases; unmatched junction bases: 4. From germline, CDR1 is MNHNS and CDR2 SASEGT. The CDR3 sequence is CASSEAVGGEYF. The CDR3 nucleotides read TGTGCCAGCAGTGAAGCGGTTGGGGGGGAGTACTTC.

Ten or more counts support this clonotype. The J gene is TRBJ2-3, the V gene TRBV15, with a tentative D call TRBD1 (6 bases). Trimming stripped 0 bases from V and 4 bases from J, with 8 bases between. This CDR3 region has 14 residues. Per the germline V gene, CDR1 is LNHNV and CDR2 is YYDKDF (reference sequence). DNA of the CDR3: TGTGCCACCAGCAGAGACAGGGGTCCAGATACGCAGTATTTT. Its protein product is CATSRDRGPDTQYF. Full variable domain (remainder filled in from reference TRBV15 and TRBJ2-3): DAMVIQNPRYQVTQFGKPVTLSCSQTLNHNVMYWYQQKSSQAPKLLFHYYDKDFNNEADTPDNFQSRRPNTSFCFLDIRSPGLGDTAMYLCATSRDRGPDTQYFGPGTRLTVL.

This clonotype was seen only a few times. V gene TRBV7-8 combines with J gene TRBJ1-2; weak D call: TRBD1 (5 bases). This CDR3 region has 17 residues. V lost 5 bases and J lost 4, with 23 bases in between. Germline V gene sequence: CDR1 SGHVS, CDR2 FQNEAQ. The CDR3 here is CASSQGRQGQETYGYTF. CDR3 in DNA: TGTGCCAGCAGCCAAGGGAGGCAGGGCCAAGAGACCTATGGCTACACCTTC.

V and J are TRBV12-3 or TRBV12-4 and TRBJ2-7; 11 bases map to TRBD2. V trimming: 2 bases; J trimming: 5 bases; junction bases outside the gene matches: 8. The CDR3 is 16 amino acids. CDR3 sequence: CASSLLSVSGRDEQYF. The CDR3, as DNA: TGTGCCAGCAGTTTACTGTCAGTTAGCGGGAGGGACGAGCAGTACTTC.

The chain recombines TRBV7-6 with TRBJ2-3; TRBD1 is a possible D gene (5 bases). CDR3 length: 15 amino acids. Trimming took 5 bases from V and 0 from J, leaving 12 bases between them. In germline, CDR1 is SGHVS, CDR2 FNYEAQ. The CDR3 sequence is CASSKQALSTDTQYF. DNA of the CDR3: TGTGCCAGCAGCAAACAGGCCCTTAGCACAGATACGCAGTATTTT.

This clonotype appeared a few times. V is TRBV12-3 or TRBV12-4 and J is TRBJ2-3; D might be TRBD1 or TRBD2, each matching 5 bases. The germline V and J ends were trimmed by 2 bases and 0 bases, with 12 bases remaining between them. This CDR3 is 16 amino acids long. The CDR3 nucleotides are TGTGCCAGCAGTTTACGTCGGGGCGATAGCACAGATACGCAGTATTTT. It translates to CASSLRRGDSTDTQYF.

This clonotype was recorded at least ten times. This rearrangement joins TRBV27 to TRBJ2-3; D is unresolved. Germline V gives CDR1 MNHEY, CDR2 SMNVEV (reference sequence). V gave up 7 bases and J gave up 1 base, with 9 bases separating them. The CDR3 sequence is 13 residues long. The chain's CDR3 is CASTSQGTDTQYF. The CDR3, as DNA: TGTGCCAGCACTTCCCAGGGCACAGATACGCAGTATTTT.

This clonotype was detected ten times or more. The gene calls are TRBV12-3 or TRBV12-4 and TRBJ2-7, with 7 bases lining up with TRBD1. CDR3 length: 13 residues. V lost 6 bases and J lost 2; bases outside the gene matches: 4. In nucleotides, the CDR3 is TGTGCCAGCAGCCGGGACAGAGCCTACGAGCAGTACTTC. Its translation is CASSRDRAYEQYF.

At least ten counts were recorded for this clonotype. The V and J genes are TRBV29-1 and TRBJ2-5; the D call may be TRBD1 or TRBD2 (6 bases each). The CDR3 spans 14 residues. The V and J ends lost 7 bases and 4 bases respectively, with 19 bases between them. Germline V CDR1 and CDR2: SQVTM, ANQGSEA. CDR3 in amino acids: CSGVGKGGGETQYF. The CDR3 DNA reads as TGCAGCGGTGTGGGGAAGGGGGGCGGAGAGACCCAGTACTTC.

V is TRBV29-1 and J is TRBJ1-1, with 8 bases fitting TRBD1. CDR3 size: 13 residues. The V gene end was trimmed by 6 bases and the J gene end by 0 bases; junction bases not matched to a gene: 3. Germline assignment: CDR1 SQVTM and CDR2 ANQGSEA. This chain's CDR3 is CSVKGQVNTEAFF. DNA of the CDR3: TGCAGCGTCAAGGGACAGGTGAACACTGAAGCTTTCTTT.

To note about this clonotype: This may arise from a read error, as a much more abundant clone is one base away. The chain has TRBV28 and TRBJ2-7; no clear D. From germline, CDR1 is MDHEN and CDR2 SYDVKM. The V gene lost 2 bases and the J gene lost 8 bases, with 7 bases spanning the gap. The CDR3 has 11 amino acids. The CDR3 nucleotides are TGTGCCAGCAGTTTACAGGTCAAGCAGTACTTC. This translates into CASSLQVKQYF.

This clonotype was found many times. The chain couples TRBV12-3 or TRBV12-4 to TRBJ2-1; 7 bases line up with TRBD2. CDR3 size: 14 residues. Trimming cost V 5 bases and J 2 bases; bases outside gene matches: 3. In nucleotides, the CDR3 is TGTGCCAGCAGTCCAAGCGGGACCTACAATGAGCAGTTCTTC. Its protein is CASSPSGTYNEQFF.

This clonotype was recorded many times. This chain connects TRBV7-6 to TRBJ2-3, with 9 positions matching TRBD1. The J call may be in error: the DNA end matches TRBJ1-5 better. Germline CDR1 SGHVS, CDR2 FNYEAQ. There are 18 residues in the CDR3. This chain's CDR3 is CASSPAMLGQGWADTQHF. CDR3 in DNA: TGTGCCAGCAGCCCCGCAATGCTCGGACAGGGGTGGGCAGATACGCAGCATTTT.

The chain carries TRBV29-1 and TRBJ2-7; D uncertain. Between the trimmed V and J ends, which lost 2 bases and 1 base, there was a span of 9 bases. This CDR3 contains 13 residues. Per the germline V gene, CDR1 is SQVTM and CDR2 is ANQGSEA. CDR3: CSVEPAASYEQYF. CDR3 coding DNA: TGCAGCGTTGAACCGGCGGCGTCCTACGAGCAGTACTTC.

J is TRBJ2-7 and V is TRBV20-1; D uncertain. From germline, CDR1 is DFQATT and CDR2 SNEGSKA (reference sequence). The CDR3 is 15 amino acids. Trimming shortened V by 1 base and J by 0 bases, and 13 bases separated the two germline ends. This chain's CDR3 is CSARGPYGPSYEQYF. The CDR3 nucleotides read TGCAGTGCTAGAGGGCCTTACGGACCCTCCTACGAGCAGTACTTC.

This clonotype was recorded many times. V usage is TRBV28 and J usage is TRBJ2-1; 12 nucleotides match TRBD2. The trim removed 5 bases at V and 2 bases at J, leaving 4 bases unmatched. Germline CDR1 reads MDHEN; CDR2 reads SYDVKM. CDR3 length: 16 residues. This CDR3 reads CASSPTSGRTYNEQFF. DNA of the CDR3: TGTGCCAGCAGTCCGACTAGCGGGAGAACCTACAATGAGCAGTTCTTC.